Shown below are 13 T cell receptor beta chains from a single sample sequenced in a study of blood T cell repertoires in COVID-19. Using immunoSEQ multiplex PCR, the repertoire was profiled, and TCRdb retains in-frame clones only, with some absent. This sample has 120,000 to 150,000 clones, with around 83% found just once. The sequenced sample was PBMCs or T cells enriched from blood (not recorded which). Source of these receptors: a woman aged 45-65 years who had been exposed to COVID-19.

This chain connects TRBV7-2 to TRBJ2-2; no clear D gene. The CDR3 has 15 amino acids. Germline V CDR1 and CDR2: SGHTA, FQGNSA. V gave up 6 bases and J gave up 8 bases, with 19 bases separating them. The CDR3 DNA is TGTGCCAGCAGGTTGGGCCCGAACTCGGCGGGGGAGCTGTTTTTT. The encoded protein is CASRLGPNSAGELFF.

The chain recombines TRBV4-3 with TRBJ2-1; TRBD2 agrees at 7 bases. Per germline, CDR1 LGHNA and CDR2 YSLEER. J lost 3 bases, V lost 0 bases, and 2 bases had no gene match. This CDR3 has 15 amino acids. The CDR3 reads CASSQDWGGYNEQFF. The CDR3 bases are TGCGCCAGCAGCCAAGATTGGGGGGGCTACAATGAGCAGTTCTTC.

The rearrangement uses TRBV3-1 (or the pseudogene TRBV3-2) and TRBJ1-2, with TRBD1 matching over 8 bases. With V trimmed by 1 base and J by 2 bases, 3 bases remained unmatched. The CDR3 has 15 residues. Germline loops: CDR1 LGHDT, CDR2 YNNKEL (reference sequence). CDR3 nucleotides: TGTGCCAGCAGCCAAGGGACAGGGAGCAACTATGGCTACACCTTC. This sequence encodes CASSQGTGSNYGYTF.

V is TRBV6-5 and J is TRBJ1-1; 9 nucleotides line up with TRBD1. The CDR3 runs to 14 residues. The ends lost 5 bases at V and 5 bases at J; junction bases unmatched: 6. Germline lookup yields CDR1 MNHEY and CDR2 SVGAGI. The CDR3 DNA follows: TGTGCCAGCAGTCGGGGACAGGGTGGGACTGAAGCTTTCTTT. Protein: CASSRGQGGTEAFF.

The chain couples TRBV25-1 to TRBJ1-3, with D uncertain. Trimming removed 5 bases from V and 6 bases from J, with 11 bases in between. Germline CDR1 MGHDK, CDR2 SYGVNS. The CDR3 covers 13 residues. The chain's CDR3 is CASSPVEENTIYF. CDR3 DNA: TGTGCCAGCAGTCCCGTGGAGGAAAACACCATATATTTT.

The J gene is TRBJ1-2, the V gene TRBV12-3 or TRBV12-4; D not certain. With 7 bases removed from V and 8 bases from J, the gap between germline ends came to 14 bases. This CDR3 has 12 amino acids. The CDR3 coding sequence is TGTGCCAGCACCCTGTGGGGAGGAGGCTACACCTTC. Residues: CASTLWGGGYTF.

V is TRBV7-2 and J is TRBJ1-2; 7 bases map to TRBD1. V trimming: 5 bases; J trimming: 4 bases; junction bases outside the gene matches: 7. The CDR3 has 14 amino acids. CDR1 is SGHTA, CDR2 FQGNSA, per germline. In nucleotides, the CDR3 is TGTGCCAGCAGCCCGGGGGGGACAGCCTATGGCTACACCTTC. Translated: CASSPGGTAYGYTF.

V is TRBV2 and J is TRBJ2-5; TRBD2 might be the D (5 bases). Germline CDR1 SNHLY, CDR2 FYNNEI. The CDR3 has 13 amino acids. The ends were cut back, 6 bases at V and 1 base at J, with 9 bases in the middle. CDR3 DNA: TGTGCCAGCAGAGCGGAAGTCCAAGAGACCCAGTACTTC. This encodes CASRAEVQETQYF.

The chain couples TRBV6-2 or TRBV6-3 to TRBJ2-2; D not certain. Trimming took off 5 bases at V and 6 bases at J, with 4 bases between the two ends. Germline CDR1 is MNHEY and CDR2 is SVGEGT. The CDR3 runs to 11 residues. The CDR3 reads CASSQAGELFF. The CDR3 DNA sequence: TGTGCCAGCAGTCAGGCCGGGGAGCTGTTTTTT.

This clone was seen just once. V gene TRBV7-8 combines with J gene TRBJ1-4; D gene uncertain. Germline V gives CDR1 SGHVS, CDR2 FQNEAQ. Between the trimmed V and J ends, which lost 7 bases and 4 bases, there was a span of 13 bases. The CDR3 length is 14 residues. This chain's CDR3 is CASTSRLINEKLFF. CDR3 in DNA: TGTGCCAGCACTTCCAGGCTGATTAATGAAAAACTGTTTTTT.

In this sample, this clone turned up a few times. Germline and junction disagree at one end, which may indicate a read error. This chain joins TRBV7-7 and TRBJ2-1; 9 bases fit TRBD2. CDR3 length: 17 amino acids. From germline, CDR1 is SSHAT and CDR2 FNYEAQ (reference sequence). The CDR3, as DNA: TGTGCTAGCATTAGGGGCCTAGCGGGAAAATCCTACAATGAGCAGTTCTTC. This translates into CASIRGLAGKSYNEQFF.

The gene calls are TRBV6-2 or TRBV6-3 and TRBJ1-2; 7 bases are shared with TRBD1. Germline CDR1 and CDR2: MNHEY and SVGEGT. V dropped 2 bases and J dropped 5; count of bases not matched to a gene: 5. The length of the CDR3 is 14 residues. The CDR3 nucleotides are TGTGCCAGCAGTTACCAGGCAGGGGGGTATGGCTACACCTTC. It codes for CASSYQAGGYGYTF.

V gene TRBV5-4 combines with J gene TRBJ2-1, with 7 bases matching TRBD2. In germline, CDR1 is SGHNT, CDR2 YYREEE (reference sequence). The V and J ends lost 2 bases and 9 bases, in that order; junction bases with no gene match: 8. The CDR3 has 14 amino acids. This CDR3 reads CASSLLGGEGEQFF. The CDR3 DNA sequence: TGTGCCAGCAGCTTATTAGGAGGGGAGGGTGAGCAGTTCTTC. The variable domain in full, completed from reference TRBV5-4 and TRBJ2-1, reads ETGVTQSPTHLIKTRGQQVTLRCSSQSGHNTVSWYQQALGQGPQFIFQYYREEENGRGNFPPRFSGLQFPNYSSELNVNALELDDSALYLCASSLLGGEGEQFFGPGTRLTVL.